This T cell receptor (beta chain) emerged from a study of blood T cell repertoires in COVID-19. Whole-study context: PBMCs, B-cell-depleted T cells, or T cells were the source of the cDNA or gDNA that made up the material.

TCRdb's copy holds only in-frame clones and misses some; the assay was immunoSEQ multiplex PCR. The sample lists around 250,000 clones, just under 90% seen once, with over 0.85% in the top ten. Germline V gene sequence: CDR1 MNHEY, CDR2 SVGAGI. This CDR3 contains 14 residues. J lost 10 bases, V lost 7 bases, and 9 bases had no gene match. This TCR came from a man in his fifties or sixties who had been exposed to COVID-19. The chain uses TRBV6-5 and TRBJ2-1, with 11 bases lining up with TRBD2. Material: PBMCs or T cells enriched from blood (not recorded which). CDR3 DNA: TGTGCCAGCAAATTAGCGGGGGGGCCAGAGGAGCAGTTCTTC. This translates into CASKLAGGPEEQFF.